Below are 30 T cell receptor beta chains sequenced from a single sample in a study of blood T cell repertoires in COVID-19. Generated by immunoSEQ multiplex PCR, the TCRdb table keeps only in-frame clones and is missing some. This sample carries just under 50,000 clones, about nine tenths of them seen once, and the ten largest clones take approximately 4%. The specimen was peripheral blood. These receptors were taken from a human donor in a cohort sampled during active COVID-19.

This clone was found once. CDR3 nucleotides: TGTGCCAGTAAACCCGGGACACCAATGAACACTGAAGCTTTCTTT. This translates into CASKPGTPMNTEAFF. The chain carries TRBV6-5 and TRBJ1-1; tentative D call: TRBD1 (6 bases). The CDR3 is made up of 15 amino acids. Germline V lookup: CDR1 MNHEY, CDR2 SVGAGI. V was pared by 9 bases and J by 0 bases, with 17 bases between.

V and J are TRBV19 and TRBJ2-3, with 7 bases identical to TRBD1. The CDR3 contains 16 residues. From germline, CDR1 is LNHDA and CDR2 SQIVND (reference sequence). The V gene end was trimmed by 4 bases and the J gene end by 2 bases; junction bases not matched to a gene: 9. In DNA, the CDR3 is TGTGCCAGTAGTACGACCAGGGACAGTAACACAGATACGCAGTATTTT. Translation: CASSTTRDSNTDTQYF. Variable domain in full (rest from reference TRBV19 and TRBJ2-3): DGGITQSPKYLFRKEGQNVTLSCEQNLNHDAMYWYRQDPGQGLRLIYYSQIVNDFQKGDIAEGYSVSREKKESFPLTVTSAQKNPTAFYLCASSTTRDSNTDTQYFGPGTRLTVL.

The chain recombines TRBV9 with TRBJ2-6; no clear D gene. The ends were cut back, 1 base at V and 3 bases at J, with 2 bases in the middle. The CDR3 has 13 amino acids. CDR1 and CDR2 (germline): SGDLS, YYNGEE. The CDR3 protein is CASSVLGANVLTF. The CDR3 DNA follows: TGTGCCAGCAGCGTACTTGGGGCCAACGTCCTGACTTTC. The full variable domain, with the rest looked up from reference TRBV9 and TRBJ2-6, is DSGVTQTPKHLITATGQRVTLRCSPRSGDLSVYWYQQSLDQGLQFLIQYYNGEERAKGNILERFSAQQFPDLHSELNLSSLELGDSALYFCASSVLGANVLTFGAGSRLTVL.

The chain combines TRBV21-1 with TRBJ2-7; the table's D gene call, TRBD2, was not cross checked with the DNA. TRBV21-1 is termed a pseudogene. The CDR3 loop spans 17 amino acids. CDR3: CASSNYTGSQLTYEQYV. The CDR3 DNA sequence: TGTGCCAGCAGCAACTATACGGGGTCCCAACTAACCTACGAGCAGTACGTC.

This chain connects TRBV28 to TRBJ2-3; 10 nucleotides match TRBD2. Germline CDR1 reads MDHEN; CDR2 reads SYDVKM. The CDR3 has 15 amino acids. V dropped 7 bases and J dropped 4; count of bases not matched to a gene: 8. This CDR3 is CASTASGSSSDTQYF. The CDR3 nucleotides are TGTGCCAGCACCGCTAGCGGGAGCTCGTCAGATACGCAGTATTTT.

This CDR3 is CATSDPRPTGEETQYF. CDR3 coding DNA: TGTGCCACCAGTGACCCCCGACCGACAGGGGAAGAGACCCAGTACTTC. The chain combines TRBV24-1 with TRBJ2-5; 8 nucleotides match TRBD1. The CDR3 has 16 amino acids. CDR1 is KGHDR and CDR2 is SFDVKD in the germline V gene. The V and J ends lost 4 bases and 3 bases, in that order; junction bases with no gene match: 9.

The chain joins TRBV7-2 to TRBJ1-5, with D perhaps matching TRBD1 (5 bases). The CDR3 loop spans 17 amino acids. V was clipped by 5 bases and J by 4 bases, with 21 bases between them. CDR1 and CDR2 (germline): SGHTA, FQGNSA. The CDR3: CASSPPAGSGGNQPQHF. CDR3 in DNA: TGTGCCAGCAGCCCCCCGGCAGGGTCGGGAGGTAATCAGCCCCAGCATTTT.

This clone was observed a single time. The rearrangement links TRBV11-3 to TRBJ2-2, with 9 bases aligning to TRBD2. This CDR3 spans 16 amino acids. Germline V gene lookup returns CDR1 SGHNT and CDR2 YENEEA. The V and J ends lost 1 base and 6 bases, in that order; junction bases with no gene match: 6. The CDR3 is CASSLGASGVPGELFF. For the CDR3, the DNA is TGTGCCAGCAGCTTAGGGGCTAGCGGGGTTCCCGGGGAGCTGTTTTTT.

The chain uses TRBV10-3 and TRBJ1-6; TRBD1 matches at 10 bases. The CDR3 consists of 15 residues. Germline values: CDR1 ENHRY, CDR2 SYGVKD. V trimming: 7 bases; J trimming: 7 bases; junction bases outside the gene matches: 7. CDR3 in DNA: TGTGCCATCAAACGATCGGGACAGGGGAATTCACCCCTCCACTTT. Translation: CAIKRSGQGNSPLHF.

The chain couples TRBV5-1 to TRBJ1-5; 8 bases align to TRBD1. The CDR3 runs 14 residues. Per germline, CDR1 SGHRS and CDR2 YFSETQ. The V and J ends lost 5 bases and 6 bases, in that order; junction bases with no gene match: 7. The CDR3 region has the DNA TGCGCCAGCAGTGCCGGGACAGGCTCTCAGCCCCAGCATTTT. As protein: CASSAGTGSQPQHF. The whole variable domain, filled in from reference TRBV5-1 and TRBJ1-5, reads KAGVTQTPRYLIKTRGQQVTLSCSPISGHRSVSWYQQTPGQGLQFLFEYFSETQRNKGNFPGRFSGRQFSNSRSEMNVSTLELGDSALYLCASSAGTGSQPQHFGDGTRLSIL.

The V call is TRBV14, the J call TRBJ2-7, with 11 bases lining up with TRBD2. V was pared by 0 bases and J by 3 bases, with 10 bases of the junction left unmatched. The CDR3 is 18 residues long. Germline CDR1 is SGHDN and CDR2 is FVKESK. The CDR3 sequence is CASSQDSSGRNLDYEQYF. In DNA form, the CDR3 reads TGTGCCAGCAGCCAAGATTCTAGCGGGAGGAACTTGGACTACGAGCAGTACTTC.

The chain couples TRBV30 to TRBJ2-7; TRBD2 aligns across 10 bases. The V and J ends lost 5 bases and 3 bases, in that order; junction bases with no gene match: 4. This CDR3 has 13 amino acids. In germline, CDR1 is GTSNPN, CDR2 SVGIG (reference sequence). The CDR3 region is CAWATSGVYEQYF. CDR3 bases: TGTGCCTGGGCAACTAGCGGGGTCTACGAGCAGTACTTC.

The chain employs TRBV18 and TRBJ1-1, with TRBD1 as a possible D gene (5 bases). Germline V gene data show CDR1 as KGHSH and CDR2 as LQKENI. The CDR3 extends over 13 amino acids. V lost 0 bases and J lost 6, with 8 bases in between. The CDR3 protein is CASSPPVRAEAFF. CDR3 coding DNA: TGTGCCAGCTCACCACCCGTCAGGGCTGAAGCTTTCTTT.

The V gene is TRBV27, the J gene TRBJ1-6; D not certain. The CDR3 has 16 residues. CDR1 is MNHEY and CDR2 is SMNVEV in the germline V gene (reference sequence). The V end was cut by 6 bases, the J end by 7 bases, with 19 bases between. CDR3 loop: CASRLKGDSGNSPLHF. CDR3 nucleotide sequence: TGTGCCAGCAGACTAAAGGGTGATTCGGGGAATTCACCCCTCCACTTT.

V and J are TRBV5-1 and TRBJ1-5; perhaps TRBD1 as D (6 bases). Trimming took off 0 bases at V and 3 bases at J, with 7 bases between the two ends. The CDR3 runs to 14 residues. Germline V gives CDR1 SGHRS, CDR2 YFSETQ. Here the CDR3 DNA reads TGCGCCAGCAGCTTGGCAGGGGACAATCAGCCCCAGCATTTT. This codes for CASSLAGDNQPQHF.

This clone was seen more than once but under ten times. This chain uses TRBV19 with TRBJ1-5; the match to TRBD1 covers 7 bases. Germline CDR1 LNHDA, CDR2 SQIVND (reference sequence). CDR3 length equals 15 residues. Trimming removed 4 bases from V and 5 bases from J; junction bases left unmatched: 8. CDR3 nucleotides: TGTGCCAGTAGTACCACAGGGGAAGTATATCAGCCCCAGCATTTT. This translates into CASSTTGEVYQPQHF.

The chain carries TRBV29-1 and TRBJ1-2, with 12 bases aligning to TRBD1. The CDR3 is 16 amino acids. V lost 6 bases, J lost 4 bases, and 12 bases stayed unmatched. Per germline, CDR1 SQVTM and CDR2 ANQGSEA. For the CDR3, the DNA is TGCAGCGTAATGGGACAGGGGGCTGGATCCGGCTATGGCTACACCTTC. Amino acids: CSVMGQGAGSGYGYTF.

J is TRBJ2-5 and V is TRBV3-1 (or the pseudogene TRBV3-2), with D maybe TRBD2 (6 bases). Germline loops: CDR1 LGHDT, CDR2 YNNKEL (reference sequence). The CDR3 loop spans 13 amino acids. Trimming removed 4 bases at V and 5 bases at J, with 11 bases between. This CDR3 reads CASSLGSWETQYF. The CDR3 coding sequence is TGTGCCAGCAGCCTCGGGAGTTGGGAGACCCAGTACTTC.

This rearrangement joins TRBV11-3 to TRBJ2-7; no definite D call. Germline CDR1 SGHNT, CDR2 YENEEA. The CDR3 spans 15 residues. V was shortened by 1 base and J by 3 bases, with 13 bases between the two germline ends. The CDR3 region has the DNA TGTGCCAGCAGCTTAGGCAGGAAGCCCTTCTACGAGCAGTACGTC. Translated: CASSLGRKPFYEQYV.

The chain has TRBV21-1 and TRBJ2-7; TRBD1 is the table's D call, not checked against the DNA. TRBV21-1 is tagged as a pseudogene. The CDR3 consists of 15 residues. DNA of the CDR3: TGTGCCAGCAGCAAAGCCGGGACAGAATTCTACGAGCAGTACTTC. Amino acids: CASSKAGTEFYEQYF.

CDR3 region: CASSFQDQPQHF. Written as DNA, the CDR3 is TGTGCCAGCAGTTTCCAGGATCAGCCCCAGCATTTT. V is TRBV12-3 or TRBV12-4 and J is TRBJ1-5; D is ambiguous. V was pared by 3 bases and J by 5 bases, with 5 bases between. The CDR3 totals 12 residues.

The chain joins TRBV4-2 to TRBJ1-5; 7 bases line up with TRBD1. This CDR3 region has 17 residues. Germline loops: CDR1 LGHNA, CDR2 YNFKEQ. Trimming removed 0 bases from V and 7 bases from J; junction bases left unmatched: 12. CDR3 protein: CASSQDKPAGGRQPQHF. The CDR3 coding sequence is TGTGCCAGCAGCCAAGATAAACCGGCAGGGGGGAGGCAGCCCCAGCATTTT.

The rearrangement joins TRBV5-4 to TRBJ1-1; weak D call: TRBD1 (6 bases). Germline V gene sequence: CDR1 SGHNT, CDR2 YYREEE (reference sequence). The CDR3 extends over 15 amino acids. The V end lost 0 bases, the J end lost 4 bases, and 13 bases lay between the germline ends. The CDR3 DNA reads as TGTGCCAGCAGCTTGGCAGGGGTGGTAGGCACTGAAGCTTTCTTT. Its translation: CASSLAGVVGTEAFF.

The V gene is TRBV28, the J gene TRBJ2-7; the match to TRBD2 covers 16 bases. This CDR3 region has 15 residues. V gave up 6 bases and J gave up 9 bases; unmatched junction bases: 8. CDR1 and CDR2 from the germline V gene are MDHEN and SYDVKM. Here the CDR3 DNA reads TGTGCCAGCAGCACGGAGGGACTAGCGGGAGGGCGGCAGTACGTC. Encoded protein: CASSTEGLAGGRQYV.

V and J are TRBV7-3 and TRBJ2-1; the D gene is possibly TRBD1 (5 bases). CDR3 size: 13 residues. Between the trimmed V and J ends, which lost 1 base and 9 bases, there was a span of 10 bases. Germline CDR1 SGHTA, CDR2 FQGTGA. The CDR3 nucleotides read TGTGCCAGCAGCTTAATGACAGTTAGTGAGCAGTTCTTC. It yields the protein CASSLMTVSEQFF.

The chain employs TRBV9 and TRBJ1-6; 9 nucleotides agree with TRBD1. J lost 7 bases, V lost 3 bases, and 11 bases had no gene match. Per the germline V gene, CDR1 is SGDLS and CDR2 is YYNGEE. The CDR3 totals 17 residues. DNA for the CDR3: TGTGCCAGCAGCGCAAGTAGGCTGACAGGGGGGAATTCACCCCTCCACTTT. It specifies CASSASRLTGGNSPLHF.

The chain's CDR3 is CASSDPGGANYGYTF. DNA of the CDR3: TGTGCCAGCAGCGACCCAGGGGGTGCTAACTATGGCTACACCTTC. This chain joins TRBV11-2 and TRBJ1-2, with TRBD1 matching over 7 bases. Germline lookup yields CDR1 SGHAT and CDR2 FQNNGV. The CDR3 contains 15 residues. V gave up 5 bases and J gave up 0 bases; unmatched junction bases: 6.

V is TRBV7-9 and J is TRBJ1-1; D uncertain. This CDR3 is built from 13 residues. Germline V CDR1 and CDR2: SEHNR, FQNEAQ (reference sequence). Trimming took 8 bases from V and 3 from J, leaving 13 bases between them. The CDR3 here is CASLVEGYTEAFF. DNA for the CDR3: TGTGCCAGCCTTGTTGAGGGCTACACTGAAGCTTTCTTT.

This sequence joins TRBV25-1 and TRBJ1-1; D uncertain. The length of the CDR3 is 13 residues. From germline, CDR1 is MGHDK and CDR2 SYGVNS. V shed 5 bases and J shed 1 base, with 8 bases lying between them. The CDR3 DNA follows: TGTGCCAGCAGTTACACCTCGAACACTGAAGCTTTCTTT. It encodes CASSYTSNTEAFF.

The chain combines TRBV15 with TRBJ2-1; 8 nucleotides match TRBD2. This CDR3 comprises 16 residues. Germline V lookup: CDR1 LNHNV, CDR2 YYDKDF (reference sequence). V gave up 5 bases and J gave up 9 bases; unmatched junction bases: 15. This CDR3 reads CATSLWGSGSTVEQFF. As DNA, the CDR3 is TGTGCCACCAGCCTATGGGGGAGCGGGAGTACGGTTGAGCAGTTCTTC.